One and the same sample provided the 20 T cell receptor beta chains below, sequenced in a study of metastatic and nonmetastatic thyroid tumors. MiXCR re-clonotyped the PCR reads for TCRdb. The sample gives more than 20,000 clones, around 28% of which show up once; 4.5% to 5.5% is in the top ten. There were no patients who had received any treatment before thyroid surgery. The sample comprised tumor tissue. These receptors came from a female donor with papillary thyroid cancer or a benign thyroid nodule (not recorded which). Some clones in this sample may be carry-over from other donors' samples.

This clone was observed a few times. The rearrangement links TRBV6-1 to TRBJ1-6; D ambiguous. CDR1 MNHNS and CDR2 SASEGT come from the germline V gene. Trimming pared 6 bases from V and 6 bases from J, leaving 12 bases between. CDR3 size: 14 residues. The CDR3 coding sequence is TGTGCCAGCAGGTCCACATGGATTAATTCACCCCTCCACTTT. Its protein product is CASRSTWINSPLHF.

With respect to this clone: A much larger clone differs from this one at a single base, so this may be a read error. This chain uses TRBV30 with TRBJ1-5, with D unresolved. CDR1 is GTSNPN, CDR2 SVGIG, per germline (reference sequence). The CDR3 loop spans 14 amino acids. The V end was cut by 3 bases, the J end by 2 bases, with 11 bases between. CDR3 nucleotide sequence: TGTGCCTGGAGCGATATTTACCGCAATCAGCCCCAGCATTTT. Translation gives CAWSDIYRNQPQHF.

CDR3 protein: CASICQGVSGYTF. CDR3 nucleotide sequence: TGTGCCAGCATCTGTCAGGGGGTCAGTGGCTACACCTTC. The rearrangement links TRBV7-2 to TRBJ1-2, with 7 bases lining up with TRBD1. The trim removed 7 bases at V and 7 bases at J, leaving 9 bases unmatched. This CDR3 has 13 amino acids. Germline-derived CDR1 and CDR2 are SGHTA and FQGNSA. The full variable domain, completed using reference TRBV7-2 and TRBJ1-2, is GAGVSQSPSNKVTEKGKDVELRCDPISGHTALYWYRQSLGQGLEFLIYFQGNSAPDKSGLPSDRFSAERTGGSVSTLTIQRTQQEDSAVYLCASICQGVSGYTFGSGTRLTVV.

Concerning this clone itself: Because it lacks the conserved phenylalanine or tryptophan at the end, this CDR3 is likely a read error. The V gene is TRBV5-1, the J gene TRBJ2-7; D possibly corresponds to TRBD1 (6 bases). V shed 5 bases and J shed 1 base, with 10 bases lying between them. This CDR3 is built from 13 residues. The germline V gene has CDR1 SGHRS and CDR2 YFSETQ. Here the CDR3 DNA reads TGCGCCAGCAGAGGGGGAGCTTCCTACGAGCAGTACTTA. Its protein is CASRGGASYEQYL.

In its sample, this clone ranks as medium-sized. The rearrangement joins TRBV4-1 to TRBJ1-2, with 9 positions matching TRBD1. J gave up 2 bases and V 4 bases, and 5 bases lay outside the gene matches. CDR3 length: 15 residues. From germline, CDR1 is MGHRA and CDR2 YSYEKL. The CDR3 sequence is CASSPGQGLNYGYTF. DNA of the CDR3: TGCGCCAGCAGCCCGGGACAGGGATTGAACTATGGCTACACCTTC.

There are many counts of this clone. The chain employs TRBV6-6 and TRBJ1-6, with D unresolved. The V gene's germline CDR1 is MNHNY and CDR2 SVGAGI (reference sequence). V was trimmed by 2 bases and J by 7 bases, leaving 9 bases between them. CDR3 size: 14 residues. Here the CDR3 DNA reads TGTGCCAGCAGTTACGACCAGCTCAATTCACCCCTCCACTTT. As protein: CASSYDQLNSPLHF.

This clone was seen repeatedly, ten times or more. A much larger clone sits a single nucleotide away, making a read error possible. Likely a read error: the CDR3 ends without its conserved phenylalanine or tryptophan. The chain links TRBV19 to TRBJ1-6; 8 bases map to TRBD1. Germline trimming cut 5 bases from V and 7 bases from J; bases unmatched to any gene: 4. Germline-derived CDR1 and CDR2 are LNHDA and SQIVND (reference sequence). The CDR3 has 14 amino acids. The CDR3: CASSATGGNSPLHL. Written as DNA, the CDR3 is TGTGCCAGTAGTGCTACAGGGGGGAATTCACCCCTCCACCTT.

This clone is medium-sized within its sample. The sample carries other DNA sequences with the same CDR3. The chain has TRBV5-1 and TRBJ1-1; TRBD1 is a possible D gene (6 bases). Trimming stripped 4 bases from V and 6 bases from J, with 16 bases between. Germline CDR1 and CDR2: SGHRS and YFSETQ. This CDR3 contains 14 residues. In nucleotides, the CDR3 is TGCGCCAGCAGCACCGCGGGGGCTGAGGCTGAAGCTTTCTTT. This translates into CASSTAGAEAEAFF.

This clone has only a few counts. The CDR3 DNA is TGCGCCAGCAGCCCAAATGACCTTTCATGGTACTACGAGCAGTACTTC. Translating it yields CASSPNDLSWYYEQYF. The chain carries TRBV5-1 and TRBJ2-7; D is unresolved. There are 16 residues in the CDR3. Deletions cut 4 bases from V and 3 bases from J, with 20 bases between. Germline V gene sequence: CDR1 SGHRS, CDR2 YFSETQ.

This clone came up many times. Possible read error: a much larger clone is one base away. V is TRBV3-1 and J is TRBJ2-5; a possible D gene is TRBD1 (5 bases). The germline V gene has CDR1 LGHDT and CDR2 YNNKEL (reference sequence). The CDR3 is 15 amino acids. The CDR3 here is CASIQVRVPQETQYF. CDR3 in DNA: TGTGCCAGCATCCAAGTCAGGGTTCCCCAAGAGACCCAGTACTTC.

This chain links TRBV20-1 with TRBJ2-3, with TRBD2 identical over 11 bases. Trimming took 5 bases from V and 1 from J; bases not matched to a gene: 14. The CDR3 is 18 residues long. From germline, CDR1 is DFQATT and CDR2 SNEGSKA (reference sequence). The CDR3 reads CSARGEVVAGGGTDTQYF. CDR3 DNA sequence: TGCAGTGCTCGGGGTGAAGTCGTAGCGGGAGGGGGCACAGATACGCAGTATTTT.

This clone was counted between two and nine times. The V and J genes are TRBV28 and TRBJ2-1; weak D call: TRBD1 (6 bases). With 6 bases removed from V and 1 base from J, the gap between germline ends came to 16 bases. This CDR3 is 16 amino acids long. CDR1 and CDR2 from the germline V gene are MDHEN and SYDVKM. CDR3 sequence (DNA): TGTGCCAGCAGCTTCACAGGGATGTGGTCCTACAATGAGCAGTTCTTC. This codes for CASSFTGMWSYNEQFF.

About this clone itself: The junction does not match germline at one end; this may be a read error. The chain is built from TRBV11-1 and TRBJ1-5, with 10 bases lining up with TRBD1. Per the germline V gene, CDR1 is SGHAT and CDR2 is FQDESV (reference sequence). The CDR3 covers 16 residues. Here the CDR3 reads CASSLSFGTGVHPQHF. CDR3 DNA sequence: TGCGCCAGCAGCTTATCTTTTGGGACAGGGGTTCATCCCCAGCATTTT.

This clone was seen a handful of times. A junction boundary mismatches the germline segment, possibly from a read error. The J gene is TRBJ1-2, the V gene TRBV6-2 or TRBV6-3, with D uncertain. CDR1 and CDR2 (germline): MNHEY, SVGEGT. This CDR3 has 14 amino acids. This chain's CDR3 is CAISYSDSQRGYTF. The CDR3 nucleotides are TGTGCCATCAGTTACTCGGACTCGCAGAGGGGCTACACCTTC.

This rearrangement joins TRBV30 to TRBJ1-2; maybe TRBD1 (5 bases). Trimming left V 0 bases short and J 7 bases short, with 9 bases between. The CDR3 contains 12 residues. From germline, CDR1 is GTSNPN and CDR2 SVGIG (reference sequence). This CDR3 reads CAWSVRQTGYTF. The CDR3 DNA follows: TGTGCCTGGAGTGTACGACAGACTGGCTACACCTTC.

There are many counts of this clone. This chain links TRBV6-2 or TRBV6-3 with TRBJ2-3; 11 bases are a match to TRBD2. The junction had 7 bases not matched to a gene; V was cut back by 4 bases and J by 4 bases. Germline V gives CDR1 MNHEY, CDR2 SVGEGT. The CDR3 is 16 amino acids. The CDR3 loop reads CASSFLAGGNPDTQYF. CDR3 nucleotide sequence: TGTGCCAGCAGTTTTCTAGCGGGGGGTAACCCAGATACGCAGTATTTT.

On this clone itself: At one of its ends the junction is not consistent with the germline gene, which may arise from a read error. The chain carries TRBV5-1 and TRBJ2-3, with D possibly called TRBD1 or TRBD2 (5 bases each). The CDR3 spans 16 residues. Germline V gives CDR1 SGHRS, CDR2 YFSETQ. The CDR3 here is CTSNLAQAGSRDTQYF. CDR3 coding DNA: TGCACCAGCAACTTGGCCCAGGCAGGGAGTAGGGATACTCAGTATTTT.

This clone appeared many times. This clone may be a read error of a much larger clone one base away. This chain uses TRBV7-2 with TRBJ2-7, with TRBD1 matching over 7 bases. Trimming took 5 bases from V and 3 from J; bases not matched to a gene: 13. CDR3 size: 16 residues. The germline CDR1 and CDR2 sequences are SGHTA and FQGNSA. CDR3 region: CASSERGGGFLYEQYF. The CDR3 DNA reads as TGTGCCAGCAGCGAGAGAGGGGGCGGGTTTCTCTACGAGCAGTACTTC.

By its share, this clone is medium-sized (0.01 to 0.1%). The chain links TRBV6-1 to TRBJ2-7; 10 nucleotides match TRBD1. J lost 4 bases, V lost 6 bases, and 3 bases had no gene match. CDR1 MNHNS and CDR2 SASEGT come from the germline V gene. The CDR3 spans 13 residues. Here the CDR3 reads CASRRDRGYEQYF. CDR3 DNA sequence: TGTGCCAGCAGAAGGGACAGGGGTTACGAGCAGTACTTC.

This clone was seen at least ten times. The chain uses TRBV12-3 or TRBV12-4 and TRBJ1-5; 8 nucleotides match TRBD1. J gave up 6 bases and V 5 bases, and 12 bases lay outside the gene matches. CDR3 length: 16 amino acids. The CDR3 DNA follows: TGTGCCAGCAGTGATCGACAGGGGCAAAGGGGTCAGCCCCAGCATTTT. Amino acids: CASSDRQGQRGQPQHF.